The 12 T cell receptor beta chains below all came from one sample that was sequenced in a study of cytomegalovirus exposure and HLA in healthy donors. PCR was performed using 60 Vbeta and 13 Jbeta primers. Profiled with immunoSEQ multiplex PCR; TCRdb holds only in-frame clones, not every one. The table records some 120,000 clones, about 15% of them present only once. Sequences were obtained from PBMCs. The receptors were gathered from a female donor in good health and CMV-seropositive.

CDR3 nucleotide sequence: TGTGCCAGCAGCCCGCAGGGGGCAAGCTACGAGCAGTACTTC. Encoded protein: CASSPQGASYEQYF. The chain employs TRBV7-9 and TRBJ2-7; 8 bases line up with TRBD1. J was trimmed by 3 bases and V by 5 bases; bases with no gene match: 6. Germline V CDR1 and CDR2: SEHNR, FQNEAQ (reference sequence). The CDR3 sequence is 14 residues long.

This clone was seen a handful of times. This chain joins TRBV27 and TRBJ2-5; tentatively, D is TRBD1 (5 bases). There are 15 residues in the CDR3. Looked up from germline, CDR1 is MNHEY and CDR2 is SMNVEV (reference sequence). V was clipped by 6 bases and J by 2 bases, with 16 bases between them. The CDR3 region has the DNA TGTGCCAGCAGGCCGTATAGGGGCGGTCAAGAGACCCAGTACTTC. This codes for CASRPYRGGQETQYF.

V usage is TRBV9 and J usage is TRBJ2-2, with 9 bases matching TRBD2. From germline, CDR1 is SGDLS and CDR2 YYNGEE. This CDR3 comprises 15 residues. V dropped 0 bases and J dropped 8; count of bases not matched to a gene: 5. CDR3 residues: CASSVGGSGSGELFF. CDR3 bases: TGTGCCAGCAGCGTAGGTGGTAGCGGGAGTGGGGAGCTGTTTTTT.

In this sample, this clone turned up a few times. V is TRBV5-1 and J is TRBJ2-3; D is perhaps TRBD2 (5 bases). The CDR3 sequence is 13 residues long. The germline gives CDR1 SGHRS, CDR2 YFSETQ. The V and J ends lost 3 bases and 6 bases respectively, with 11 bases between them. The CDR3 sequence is CASSYQSGDTQYF. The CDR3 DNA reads TGCGCCAGCAGCTATCAAAGCGGCGATACGCAGTATTTT.

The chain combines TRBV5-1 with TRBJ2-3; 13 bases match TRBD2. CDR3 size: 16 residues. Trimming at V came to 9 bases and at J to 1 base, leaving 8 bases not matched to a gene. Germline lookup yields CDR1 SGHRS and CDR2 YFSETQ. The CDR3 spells CATKPGLAGGTDTQYF. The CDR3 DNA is TGCGCCACCAAGCCCGGACTAGCGGGGGGCACAGATACGCAGTATTTT.

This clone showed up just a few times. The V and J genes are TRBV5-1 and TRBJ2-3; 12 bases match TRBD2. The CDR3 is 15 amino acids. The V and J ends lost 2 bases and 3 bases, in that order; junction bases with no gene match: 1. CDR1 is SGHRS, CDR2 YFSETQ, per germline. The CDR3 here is CASSFLAGGTDTQYF. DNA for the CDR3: TGCGCCAGCAGCTTTCTAGCGGGGGGGACAGATACGCAGTATTTT.

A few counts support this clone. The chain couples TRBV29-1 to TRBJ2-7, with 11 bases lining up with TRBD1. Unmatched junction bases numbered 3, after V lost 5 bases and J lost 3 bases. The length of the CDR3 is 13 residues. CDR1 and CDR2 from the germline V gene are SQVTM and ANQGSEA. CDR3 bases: TGCAGCGTTCCCGGGACAGGGGGCTACGAGCAGTACTTC. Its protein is CSVPGTGGYEQYF.

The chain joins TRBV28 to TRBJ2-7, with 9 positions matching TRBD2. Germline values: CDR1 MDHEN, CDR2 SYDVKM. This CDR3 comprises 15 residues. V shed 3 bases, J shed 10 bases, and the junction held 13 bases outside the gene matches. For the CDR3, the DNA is TGTGCCAGCAGTTTTCAGGCTAGCGGGGTCCGAGGTCAGTACTTC. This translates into CASSFQASGVRGQYF.

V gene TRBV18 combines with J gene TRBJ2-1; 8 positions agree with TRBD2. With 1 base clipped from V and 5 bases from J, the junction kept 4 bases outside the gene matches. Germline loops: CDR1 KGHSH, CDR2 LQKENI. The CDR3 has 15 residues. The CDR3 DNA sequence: TGTGCCAGCTCACCACTTGCGGGAGGAAACAATGAGCAGTTCTTC. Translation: CASSPLAGGNNEQFF.

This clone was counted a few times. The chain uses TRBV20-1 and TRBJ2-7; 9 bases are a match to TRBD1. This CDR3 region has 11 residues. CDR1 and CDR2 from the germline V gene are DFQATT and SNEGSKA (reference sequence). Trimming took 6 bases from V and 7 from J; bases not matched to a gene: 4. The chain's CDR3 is CSAYRGREQYF. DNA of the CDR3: TGCAGTGCCTACAGGGGGCGGGAGCAGTACTTC.

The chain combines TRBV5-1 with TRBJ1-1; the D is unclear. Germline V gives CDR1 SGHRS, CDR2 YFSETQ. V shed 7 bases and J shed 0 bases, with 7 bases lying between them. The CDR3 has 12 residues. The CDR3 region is CASREMNTEAFF. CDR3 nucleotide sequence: TGCGCCAGCCGGGAGATGAACACTGAAGCTTTCTTT.

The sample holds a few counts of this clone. As DNA, the CDR3 is TGTGCCAGCAGCTCTCGGACAGACGCGTCCTACGAGCAGTACTTC. It encodes CASSSRTDASYEQYF. This chain uses TRBV5-6 with TRBJ2-7; perhaps TRBD1 as D (6 bases). CDR1 SGHDT and CDR2 YYEEEE come from the germline V gene. This CDR3 region has 15 residues. V was trimmed by 3 bases and J by 1 base, leaving 14 bases between them.